The 6 T cell receptor beta chains presented below share a single source sample, sequenced in a study of blood T cell repertoires in COVID-19. The method was immunoSEQ multiplex PCR; TCRdb's version includes in-frame clones alone and lacks a portion of them. The table has around 180,000 clones, about 87% seen once; the top ten hold under 30%. The material sequenced was peripheral blood. These receptors were taken from a man in his fifties or sixties with acute or convalescent COVID-19.

This rearrangement joins TRBV5-1 to TRBJ1-1, with 8 bases fitting TRBD1. V lost 6 bases and J lost 2; bases outside the gene matches: 9. The CDR3 totals 15 residues. CDR1 and CDR2 from the germline V gene are SGHRS and YFSETQ. CDR3 coding DNA: TGCGCCAGCACCAGGACAGGGACCTTAAACACTGAAGCTTTCTTT. As protein: CASTRTGTLNTEAFF.

The chain is built from TRBV24-1 and TRBJ1-1; D ambiguous. Trimming cost V 2 bases and J 4 bases, with 10 bases left between them. From germline, CDR1 is KGHDR and CDR2 SFDVKD. There are 14 residues in the CDR3. CDR3 coding DNA: TGTGCCACCAGTGATTCTTACGGCGGCACTGAAGCTTTCTTT. Translated: CATSDSYGGTEAFF.

This sequence joins TRBV2 and TRBJ2-2; D possibly corresponds to TRBD2 (5 bases). Per germline, CDR1 SNHLY and CDR2 FYNNEI. V lost 11 bases and J lost 0, with 25 bases in between. CDR3 size: 18 residues. This CDR3 reads CAQARDPRKGANTGELFF. CDR3 nucleotides: TGTGCCCAAGCAAGAGACCCCAGAAAGGGAGCGAACACCGGGGAGCTGTTTTTT.

The chain recombines TRBV4-2 with TRBJ1-2; TRBD1 matches 8 bases. CDR1 is LGHNA and CDR2 is YNFKEQ in the germline V gene. The J segment lost 4 bases and the V segment lost 4 bases, leaving 5 bases of the junction unmatched. The CDR3 has 14 amino acids. In DNA form, the CDR3 reads TGTGCCAGCAGCCTGGGACAGGCCGTCTATGGCTACACCTTC. This codes for CASSLGQAVYGYTF.

The J gene is TRBJ1-2, the V gene TRBV5-6; TRBD1 might be the D (6 bases). This CDR3 region has 15 residues. CDR1 is SGHDT and CDR2 is YYEEEE in the germline V gene. Trimming removed 6 bases at V and 4 bases at J, with 19 bases between. The CDR3 spells CASIGPVGGFYGYTF. The CDR3 nucleotides read TGTGCCAGCATCGGTCCGGTAGGGGGTTTCTATGGCTACACCTTC.

The rearrangement links TRBV4-3 to TRBJ1-1; weak D call: TRBD1 (5 bases). The germline CDR1 and CDR2 sequences are LGHNA and YSLEER. The CDR3 is made up of 14 amino acids. V shed 0 bases and J shed 7 bases, with 12 bases lying between them. The CDR3 loop is CASSQDWQGSEAFF. The DNA of the CDR3 is TGCGCCAGCAGCCAAGATTGGCAGGGAAGTGAAGCTTTCTTT.